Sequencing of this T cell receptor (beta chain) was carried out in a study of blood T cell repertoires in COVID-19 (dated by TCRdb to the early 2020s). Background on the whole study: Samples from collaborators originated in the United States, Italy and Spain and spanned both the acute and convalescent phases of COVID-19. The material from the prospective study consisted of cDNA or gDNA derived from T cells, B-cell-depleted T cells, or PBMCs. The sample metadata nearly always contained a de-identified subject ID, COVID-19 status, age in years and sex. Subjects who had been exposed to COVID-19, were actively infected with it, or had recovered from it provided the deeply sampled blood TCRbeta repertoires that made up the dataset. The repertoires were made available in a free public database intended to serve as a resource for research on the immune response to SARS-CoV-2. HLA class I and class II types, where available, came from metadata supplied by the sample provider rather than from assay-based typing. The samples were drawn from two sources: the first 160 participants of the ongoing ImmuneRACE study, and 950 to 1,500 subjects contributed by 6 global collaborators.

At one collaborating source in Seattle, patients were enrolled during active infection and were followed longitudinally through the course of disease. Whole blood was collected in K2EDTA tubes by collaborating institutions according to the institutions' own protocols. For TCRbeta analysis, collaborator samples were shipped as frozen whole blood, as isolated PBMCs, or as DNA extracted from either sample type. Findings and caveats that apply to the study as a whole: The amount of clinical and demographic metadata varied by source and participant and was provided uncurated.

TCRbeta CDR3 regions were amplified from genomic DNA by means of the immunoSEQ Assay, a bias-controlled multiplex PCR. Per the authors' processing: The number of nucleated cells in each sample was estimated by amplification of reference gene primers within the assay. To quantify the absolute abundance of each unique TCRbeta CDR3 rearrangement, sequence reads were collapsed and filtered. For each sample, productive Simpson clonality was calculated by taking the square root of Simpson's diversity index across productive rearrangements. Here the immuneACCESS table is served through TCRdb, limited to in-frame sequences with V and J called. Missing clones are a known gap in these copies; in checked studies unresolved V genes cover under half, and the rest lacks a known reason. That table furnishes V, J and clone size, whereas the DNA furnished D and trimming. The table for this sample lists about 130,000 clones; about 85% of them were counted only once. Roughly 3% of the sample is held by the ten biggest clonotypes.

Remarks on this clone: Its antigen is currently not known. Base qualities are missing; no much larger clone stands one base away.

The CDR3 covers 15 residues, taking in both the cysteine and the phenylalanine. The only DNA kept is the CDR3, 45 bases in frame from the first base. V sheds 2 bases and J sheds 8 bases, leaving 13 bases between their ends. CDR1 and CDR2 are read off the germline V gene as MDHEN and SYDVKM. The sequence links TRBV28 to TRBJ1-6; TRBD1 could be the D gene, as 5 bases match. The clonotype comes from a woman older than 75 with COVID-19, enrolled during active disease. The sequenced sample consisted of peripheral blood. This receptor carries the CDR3 CASSLPGLSDSPLHF. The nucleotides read TGTGCCAGCAGTTTACCGGGACTTTCCGATTCACCCCTCCACTTT.